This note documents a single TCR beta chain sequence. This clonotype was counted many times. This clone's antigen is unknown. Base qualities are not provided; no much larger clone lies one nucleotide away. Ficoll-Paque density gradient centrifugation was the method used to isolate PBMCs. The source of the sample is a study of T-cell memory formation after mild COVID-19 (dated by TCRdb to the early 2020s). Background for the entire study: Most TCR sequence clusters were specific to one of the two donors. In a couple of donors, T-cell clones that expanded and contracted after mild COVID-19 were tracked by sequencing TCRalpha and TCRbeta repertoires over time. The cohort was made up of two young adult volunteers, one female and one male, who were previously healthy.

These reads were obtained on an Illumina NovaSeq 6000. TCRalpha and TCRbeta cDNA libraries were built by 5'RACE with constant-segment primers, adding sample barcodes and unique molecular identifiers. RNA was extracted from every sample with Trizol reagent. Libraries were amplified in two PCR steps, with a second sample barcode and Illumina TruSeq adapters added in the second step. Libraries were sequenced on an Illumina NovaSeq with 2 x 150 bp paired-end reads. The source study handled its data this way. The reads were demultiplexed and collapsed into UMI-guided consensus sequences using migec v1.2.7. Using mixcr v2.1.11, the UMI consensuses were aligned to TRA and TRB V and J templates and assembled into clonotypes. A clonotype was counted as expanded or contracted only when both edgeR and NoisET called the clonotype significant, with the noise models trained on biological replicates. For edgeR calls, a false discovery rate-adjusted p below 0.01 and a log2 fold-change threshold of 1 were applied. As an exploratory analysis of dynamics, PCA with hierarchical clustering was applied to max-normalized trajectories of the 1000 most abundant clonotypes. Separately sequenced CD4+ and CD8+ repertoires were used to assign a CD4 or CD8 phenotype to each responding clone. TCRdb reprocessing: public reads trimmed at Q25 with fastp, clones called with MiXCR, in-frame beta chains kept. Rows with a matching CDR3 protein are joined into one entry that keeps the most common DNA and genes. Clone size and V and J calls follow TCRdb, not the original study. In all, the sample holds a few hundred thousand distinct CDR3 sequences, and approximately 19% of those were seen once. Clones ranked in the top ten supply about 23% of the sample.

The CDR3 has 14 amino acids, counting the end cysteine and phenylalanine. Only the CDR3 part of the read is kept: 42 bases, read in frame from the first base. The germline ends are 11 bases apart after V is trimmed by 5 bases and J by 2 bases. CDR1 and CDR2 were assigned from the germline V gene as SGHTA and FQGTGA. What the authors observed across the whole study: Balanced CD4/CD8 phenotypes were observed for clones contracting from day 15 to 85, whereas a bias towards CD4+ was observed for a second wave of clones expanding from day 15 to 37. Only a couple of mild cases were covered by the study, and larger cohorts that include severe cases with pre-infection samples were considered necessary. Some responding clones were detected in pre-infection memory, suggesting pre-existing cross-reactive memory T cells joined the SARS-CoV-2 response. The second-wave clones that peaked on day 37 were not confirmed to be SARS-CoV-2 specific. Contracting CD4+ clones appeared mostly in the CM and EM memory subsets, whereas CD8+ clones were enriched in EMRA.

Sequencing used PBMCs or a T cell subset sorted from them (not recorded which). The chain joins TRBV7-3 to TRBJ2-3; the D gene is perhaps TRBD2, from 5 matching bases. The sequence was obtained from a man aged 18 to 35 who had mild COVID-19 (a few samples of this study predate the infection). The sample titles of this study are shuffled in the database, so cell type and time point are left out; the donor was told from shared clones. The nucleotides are TGTGCCAGCAGCGCCAGCGGTTACACAGATACGCAGTATTTT. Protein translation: CASSASGYTDTQYF.